This entry lists 4 T cell receptor beta chains sequenced from one sample in a study of shared clonotypes between healthy human individuals. The repertoire was sequenced with immunoSEQ multiplex PCR; TCRdb's copy has only in-frame clones and lacks some. The table lists 1.5 million to 2.5 million clones, 85% to 95% of them singletons. Naive CD8 populations comprised CD45RO-negative cells positively selected for CCR7, excluding terminally differentiated effector memory CD45RA+ cells. The sequencing input was naive CD8+ T cells sorted from blood. The receptors derive from a man between 18 and 35 years old in good health.

V usage is TRBV19 and J usage is TRBJ2-7, with 7 bases fitting TRBD1. The V and J ends lost 3 bases and 5 bases, in that order; junction bases with no gene match: 7. The CDR3 spans 14 residues. CDR1 and CDR2 from the germline V gene are LNHDA and SQIVND (reference sequence). The CDR3 is CASSMAGGRDEQYF. The CDR3 DNA is TGTGCCAGTAGTATGGCAGGGGGAAGAGACGAGCAGTACTTC.

This sequence joins TRBV10-1 and TRBJ2-3, with D unclear. V was clipped by 0 bases and J by 4 bases, with 11 bases between them. The CDR3 sequence is 15 residues long. The germline V gene encodes CDR1 WNHNN and CDR2 SYGVQD (reference sequence). The CDR3 region is CASSESGNWADTQYF. The DNA of the CDR3 is TGCGCCAGCAGTGAGTCTGGGAATTGGGCAGATACGCAGTATTTT.

The chain carries TRBV27 and TRBJ2-7; TRBD1 matches 10 bases. This CDR3 is built from 15 residues. V was clipped by 0 bases and J by 7 bases; unmatched bases: 6. Germline values: CDR1 MNHEY, CDR2 SMNVEV (reference sequence). For the CDR3, the DNA is TGTGCCAGCAGTTTATCCGCGACAGGGGGCTTGGAGCAGTACTTC. Amino acids: CASSLSATGGLEQYF.

A few counts support this clone. The same CDR3 also results from other DNA sequences found in this sample. The chain is built from TRBV7-9 and TRBJ2-7; no reliable D call. The ends were cut back, 3 bases at V and 0 bases at J, with 6 bases in the middle. CDR1 is SEHNR and CDR2 is FQNEAQ in the germline V gene (reference sequence). This CDR3 spans 13 amino acids. Here the CDR3 reads CASSFEDSYEQYF. In DNA form, the CDR3 reads TGTGCCAGCAGCTTCGAGGACTCCTACGAGCAGTACTTC.